The 8 T cell receptor beta chains below were found in one sample sequenced in a study of T cell responses to AZD1222 COVID-19 vaccine. TCRdb's copy holds only in-frame clones and misses some; the assay was immunoSEQ multiplex PCR. In the table there are approximately 140,000 clones, about 93% of which are singletons. Sequencing used peripheral blood, obtained on day 0 of AZD1222 vaccination. The receptors come from an adult in good health.

The chain combines TRBV19 with TRBJ1-1, with 10 bases lining up with TRBD1. This CDR3 has 14 residues. The V gene end was trimmed by 7 bases and the J gene end by 6 bases; junction bases not matched to a gene: 8. CDR1 and CDR2 (germline): LNHDA, SQIVND (reference sequence). CDR3 amino acids: CASIPGQGKSEAFF. The CDR3 DNA reads TGTGCCAGTATTCCGGGACAGGGGAAATCTGAAGCTTTCTTT. The full variable domain, its missing parts supplied by reference TRBV19 and TRBJ1-1, is DGGITQSPKYLFRKEGQNVTLSCEQNLNHDAMYWYRQDPGQGLRLIYYSQIVNDFQKGDIAEGYSVSREKKESFPLTVTSAQKNPTAFYLCASIPGQGKSEAFFGQGTRLTVV.

This rearrangement joins TRBV5-6 to TRBJ1-5, with D unclear. V lost 1 base and J lost 3, with 2 bases in between. The CDR3 is 12 residues long. CDR1 is SGHDT and CDR2 is YYEEEE in the germline V gene. The chain's CDR3 is CASSLHNQPQHF. The DNA for the CDR3 is TGTGCCAGCAGCTTGCACAATCAGCCCCAGCATTTT.

The chain links TRBV12-3 or TRBV12-4 to TRBJ1-6; D gene uncertain. Trimming removed 6 bases from V and 7 bases from J, with 10 bases in between. This CDR3 contains 13 residues. The CDR3: CASREQNNSPLHF. The CDR3 DNA follows: TGTGCCAGCAGGGAACAGAACAATTCACCCCTCCACTTT.

V is TRBV10-1 and J is TRBJ1-2; the D gene is possibly TRBD1 (5 bases). The CDR3 is 13 residues long. The germline V gene encodes CDR1 WNHNN and CDR2 SYGVQD (reference sequence). Between the trimmed V and J ends, which lost 5 bases and 0 bases, there was a span of 7 bases. The CDR3 region has the DNA TGCGCCAGCAGTCCGACAGCTAACTATGGCTACACCTTC. It codes for CASSPTANYGYTF.

The gene calls are TRBV19 and TRBJ2-5; 9 bases are a match to TRBD1. The CDR3 extends over 17 amino acids. Germline V gene sequence: CDR1 LNHDA, CDR2 SQIVND (reference sequence). Trimming at V came to 3 bases and at J to 7 bases, leaving 15 bases not matched to a gene. CDR3: CASSIGLGTGLAGTQYF. CDR3 coding DNA: TGTGCCAGTAGTATTGGGTTAGGGACAGGGCTCGCTGGGACCCAGTACTTC.

This clone has a single count. V gene TRBV5-5 combines with J gene TRBJ2-3; D unclear. CDR3 length: 13 residues. CDR1 is SGHKS, CDR2 YYEKEE, per germline (reference sequence). Trimming took 4 bases from V and 5 from J, leaving 11 bases between them. CDR3 sequence reads: CASSHPEQDTQYF. CDR3 coding DNA: TGTGCCAGCAGCCATCCTGAGCAAGATACGCAGTATTTT.

J is TRBJ2-1 and V is TRBV5-8; 7 bases fit TRBD1. This CDR3 has 15 amino acids. CDR1 and CDR2 (germline): SGHTS, YDEGEE. With V trimmed by 4 bases and J by 0 bases, 4 bases remained unmatched. This chain's CDR3 is CASSPGTVSYNEQFF. In nucleotides, the CDR3 is TGTGCCAGCAGCCCGGGGACAGTCTCCTACAATGAGCAGTTCTTC.

The V gene is TRBV3-1 (or the pseudogene TRBV3-2), the J gene TRBJ1-1; a possible D gene is TRBD1 (6 bases). The CDR3 extends over 17 amino acids. V was shortened by 2 bases and J by 2 bases, with 18 bases between the two germline ends. The germline V gene encodes CDR1 LGHDT and CDR2 YNNKEL (reference sequence). Here the CDR3 DNA reads TGTGCCAGCAGCCAAAACCCCCGGGACACCGATAACACTGAAGCTTTCTTT. Translating it yields CASSQNPRDTDNTEAFF.